This TCR beta chain derives from a study of OX40 agonist ivuxolimab in advanced cancers. At the level of the study: Ivuxolimab, an agonist antibody against OX40 (CD134), was given to patients. Enrolled patients in dose escalation had cancers that were hepatocellular carcinoma, melanoma, renal cell or head and neck cancer. Broader study findings: Dose levels from 0.1 to 3.0 mg/kg saw CD4+ and CD8+ blood T cells expand clonally by week 6.

CDR3 length: 15 amino acids. The ends were cut back, 0 bases at V and 9 bases at J, with 13 bases in the middle. The germline CDR1 and CDR2 sequences are SGHNT and YYREEE (reference sequence). Remarks on this clone: Antigen: not known.

At baseline, cycle 4 day 1, and cycle 7 day 1, blood was sampled. TCRdb keeps only in-frame clones here, not all; method: immunoSEQ multiplex PCR. The data hold around 44,000 clones, with more than 75% observed a single time. This chain connects TRBV5-4 to TRBJ1-6; D not certain. The sequence came from an adult with an advanced solid tumor such as melanoma, head and neck, liver or kidney cancer. Material: CD4+ or CD8+ T cells sorted from blood, obtained in a trial of the OX40 agonist ivuxolimab. As DNA, the CDR3 is TGTGCCAGCAGCTTGGATCAGGATTCAGGTTCACCCCTCCACTTT. Its protein is CASSLDQDSGSPLHF. Using reference TRBV5-4 and TRBJ1-6 for the parts outside the CDR3, the full variable domain is ETGVTQSPTHLIKTRGQQVTLRCSSQSGHNTVSWYQQALGQGPQFIFQYYREEENGRGNFPPRFSGLQFPNYSSELNVNALELDDSALYLCASSLDQDSGSPLHFGNGTRLTVT.